The T cell receptor (beta chain) under discussion was sequenced for a study of blood T cell repertoires in COVID-19. Using immunoSEQ multiplex PCR, the repertoire was profiled, and TCRdb retains in-frame clones only, with some absent. Here the sample spans more than 15,000 clones, over 75% being singletons. Trimming took 6 bases from V and 4 from J, leaving 13 bases between them. Germline values: CDR1 SGHRS, CDR2 YFSETQ. The length of the CDR3 is 14 residues. The source of this sequence is a human donor in a cohort sampled during active COVID-19. The V call is TRBV5-1, the J call TRBJ2-2; D possibly corresponds to TRBD1 (7 bases). The sample comprised peripheral blood. In nucleotides, the CDR3 is TGCGCCAGCAAGGAGGGGGCGAGCACCGGGGAGCTGTTTTTT. This sequence encodes CASKEGASTGELFF.